A single sample is the source of the 19 T cell receptor beta chains below, sequenced in a study of blood T cell repertoires in COVID-19. Some clones are missing from TCRdb's copy, which holds only in-frame ones; the method was immunoSEQ multiplex PCR. The table records fewer than 300,000 clones, 75% to 95% of them present only once. Sequenced input: PBMCs or T cells enriched from blood (not recorded which). The receptors here all came from a woman in her thirties who had recovered from COVID-19.

The rearrangement joins TRBV6-6 to TRBJ1-5, with D perhaps matching TRBD1 (6 bases). Trimming took off 7 bases at V and 8 bases at J, with 15 bases between the two ends. The CDR3 covers 13 residues. CDR1 MNHNY and CDR2 SVGAGI come from the germline V gene (reference sequence). The CDR3 DNA follows: TGTGCCAGCACCATAGGGGGTAGTGAGCCCCAGCATTTT. Its translation: CASTIGGSEPQHF.

V usage is TRBV28 and J usage is TRBJ2-7; 7 bases match TRBD1. The CDR3 extends over 15 amino acids. The V and J ends lost 7 bases and 4 bases, in that order; junction bases with no gene match: 13. Germline V lookup: CDR1 MDHEN, CDR2 SYDVKM. The CDR3 is CASIPTGTEYYEQYF. The DNA for the CDR3 is TGTGCCAGCATTCCGACCGGGACAGAATATTACGAGCAGTACTTC.

In this sample, this clone turned up a few times. The J gene is TRBJ1-4, the V gene TRBV27; TRBD1 matches 9 bases. The CDR3 spans 14 residues. The V gene end was trimmed by 6 bases and the J gene end by 6 bases; junction bases not matched to a gene: 5. Germline-derived CDR1 and CDR2 are MNHEY and SMNVEV (reference sequence). The CDR3 DNA is TGTGCCAGCAGCCCGGACAGGGGTGATGAAAAACTGTTTTTT. It codes for CASSPDRGDEKLFF.

The chain links TRBV9 to TRBJ2-3; 8 bases line up with TRBD1. The length of the CDR3 is 15 residues. From germline, CDR1 is SGDLS and CDR2 YYNGEE. The V gene end was trimmed by 4 bases and the J gene end by 4 bases; junction bases not matched to a gene: 8. Here the CDR3 reads CASSTRQGWADTQYF. The CDR3 DNA sequence: TGTGCCAGCAGCACCCGACAGGGGTGGGCAGATACGCAGTATTTT. Full variable domain (rest looked up from reference TRBV9 and TRBJ2-3): DSGVTQTPKHLITATGQRVTLRCSPRSGDLSVYWYQQSLDQGLQFLIQYYNGEERAKGNILERFSAQQFPDLHSELNLSSLELGDSALYFCASSTRQGWADTQYFGPGTRLTVL.

V gene TRBV7-2 combines with J gene TRBJ2-2, with 11 bases identical to TRBD1. The CDR3 is 15 amino acids. V gave up 6 bases and J gave up 6 bases; unmatched junction bases: 6. Per germline, CDR1 SGHTA and CDR2 FQGNSA. CDR3 amino acids: CASRRTGGVAGELFF. In DNA, the CDR3 is TGTGCCAGCAGGAGGACAGGGGGCGTGGCCGGGGAGCTGTTTTTT.

The V gene is TRBV20-1, the J gene TRBJ1-5, with D perhaps matching TRBD1 (5 bases). V was shortened by 6 bases and J by 4 bases, with 13 bases between the two germline ends. CDR1 is DFQATT, CDR2 SNEGSKA, per germline (reference sequence). The CDR3 has 13 residues. The DNA for the CDR3 is TGCAGTGCAAGTGGACACTCTAATCAGCCCCAGCATTTT. Amino acids: CSASGHSNQPQHF.

This chain connects TRBV7-8 to TRBJ1-1; D call uncertain. Germline V gene sequence: CDR1 SGHVS, CDR2 FQNEAQ. The length of the CDR3 is 15 residues. Between the trimmed V and J ends, which lost 5 bases and 0 bases, there was a span of 13 bases. The CDR3 DNA sequence: TGTGCCAGCAGCCCCTTCCGTCAGGTGAACACTGAAGCTTTCTTT. This codes for CASSPFRQVNTEAFF.

The V and J genes are TRBV19 and TRBJ2-1, with 7 bases matching TRBD2. V trimming: 9 bases; J trimming: 7 bases; junction bases outside the gene matches: 15. Per germline, CDR1 LNHDA and CDR2 SQIVND (reference sequence). The CDR3 consists of 15 residues. The DNA for the CDR3 is TGTGCCAGCGACCCGCCGGGAGGCTTTACGAATGAGCAGTTCTTC. Translation: CASDPPGGFTNEQFF.

The chain joins TRBV29-1 to TRBJ1-2, with TRBD1 identical over 8 bases. Germline loops: CDR1 SQVTM, CDR2 ANQGSEA. The V and J ends lost 5 bases and 4 bases, in that order; junction bases with no gene match: 6. The CDR3 contains 13 residues. CDR3 sequence: CSVPKTGAYGYTF. The DNA for the CDR3 is TGCAGCGTTCCCAAGACAGGGGCCTATGGCTACACCTTC.

The chain combines TRBV4-2 with TRBJ1-2; possibly TRBD1 for D (5 bases). Trimming cost V 1 base and J 2 bases, with 5 bases left between them. The CDR3 covers 13 residues. Germline CDR1 is LGHNA and CDR2 is YNFKEQ. The CDR3 nucleotides are TGTGCCAGCAGCCAAGGGGGCAACTATGGCTACACCTTC. Translation: CASSQGGNYGYTF.

The chain is built from TRBV9 and TRBJ2-3; a possible D gene is TRBD2 (6 bases). The V gene lost 5 bases and the J gene lost 4 bases, with 14 bases spanning the gap. The germline V gene encodes CDR1 SGDLS and CDR2 YYNGEE. The CDR3 length is 14 residues. This chain's CDR3 is CASSSGGIADTQYF. CDR3 in DNA: TGTGCCAGCAGTAGTGGGGGGATCGCAGATACGCAGTATTTT.

The J gene is TRBJ2-3, the V gene TRBV27, with 9 bases identical to TRBD2. The V gene end was trimmed by 5 bases and the J gene end by 3 bases; junction bases not matched to a gene: 15. CDR1 is MNHEY, CDR2 SMNVEV, per germline (reference sequence). This CDR3 region has 18 residues. DNA for the CDR3: TGTGCCAGCAGTCCCCTCGGCGCTGGGAGCGGGAGGACAGATACGCAGTATTTT. It is translated as CASSPLGAGSGRTDTQYF.

This sequence joins TRBV2 and TRBJ1-5; D possibly corresponds to TRBD1 (6 bases). The CDR3 spans 16 residues. In germline, CDR1 is SNHLY, CDR2 FYNNEI. The ends were cut back, 2 bases at V and 3 bases at J, with 14 bases in the middle. The CDR3 protein is CASSETGGEVNQPQHF. CDR3 in DNA: TGTGCCAGCAGTGAAACGGGGGGCGAGGTCAATCAGCCCCAGCATTTT.

The V call is TRBV28, the J call TRBJ2-7; the match to TRBD1 covers 8 bases. The length of the CDR3 is 14 residues. V lost 4 bases, J lost 4 bases, and 6 bases stayed unmatched. Germline assignment: CDR1 MDHEN and CDR2 SYDVKM. CDR3 in amino acids: CASSYPGQGYEQYF. The CDR3 DNA follows: TGTGCCAGCAGTTACCCCGGACAGGGATACGAGCAGTACTTC.

In its sample, this clone was seen once. CDR3 protein: CASSRPQGAETQYF. The CDR3, as DNA: TGTGCCAGCAGTCGACCACAGGGGGCTGAGACCCAGTACTTC. The rearrangement links TRBV3-1 (or the pseudogene TRBV3-2) to TRBJ2-5, with 9 positions matching TRBD1. Per germline, CDR1 LGHDT and CDR2 YNNKEL (reference sequence). The CDR3 length is 14 residues. V lost 6 bases to trimming and J lost 5 bases; unmatched junction nucleotides: 7.

This clone was counted once. The rearrangement links TRBV5-8 to TRBJ1-6, with TRBD1 as a possible D gene (6 bases). This CDR3 is built from 18 residues. Looked up from germline, CDR1 is SGHTS and CDR2 is YDEGEE. Trimming pared 5 bases from V and 2 bases from J, leaving 20 bases between. The CDR3 DNA sequence: TGTGCCAGCAGACCCGGCCAGGGGTGGTACACCTATAATTCACCCCTCCACTTT. This sequence encodes CASRPGQGWYTYNSPLHF.

This chain joins TRBV4-2 and TRBJ2-1; possible D gene TRBD2, 5 bases. Germline V gene lookup returns CDR1 LGHNA and CDR2 YNFKEQ. CDR3 size: 16 residues. Trimming shortened V by 0 bases and J by 0 bases, and 9 bases separated the two germline ends. Here the CDR3 reads CASSQELAGSYNEQFF. The CDR3 bases are TGTGCCAGCAGCCAAGAGCTAGCAGGCTCCTACAATGAGCAGTTCTTC.

V gene TRBV5-1 combines with J gene TRBJ1-5; 8 nucleotides agree with TRBD1. V lost 2 bases to trimming and J lost 4 bases; unmatched junction nucleotides: 2. This CDR3 spans 14 amino acids. CDR1 SGHRS and CDR2 YFSETQ come from the germline V gene. CDR3 in DNA: TGCGCCAGCAGCTTTGGGACAGGTAATCAGCCCCAGCATTTT. This encodes CASSFGTGNQPQHF.

V gene TRBV6-6 combines with J gene TRBJ1-4; 9 bases match TRBD1. This CDR3 spans 15 amino acids. Germline CDR1 is MNHNY and CDR2 is SVGAGI (reference sequence). V dropped 2 bases and J dropped 7; count of bases not matched to a gene: 5. The CDR3 protein is CASSYRQGGSEKLFF. The CDR3 region has the DNA TGTGCCAGCAGTTACCGACAGGGGGGGAGTGAAAAACTGTTTTTT.